This passage covers 15 T cell receptor beta chains from one sample sequenced in a study of human T cells and chemical hapten exposure. One entry per CDR3 protein results from TCRdb running MiXCR on the RACE reads. The table shows some 57,000 distinct CDR3 sequences, with about a tenth occurring only once. Time point of the sample: patch test 2, 6 weeks after DPC sensitization. Stated treatment: therapeutic diphenylcyclopropenone sensitization with weekly scalp DPC. The sample here was whole blood, taken in connection with sensitization to the hapten diphenylcyclopropenone (DPC). These receptors all come from a woman aged 45-65 years with alopecia areata. Some clones in this sample may be carry-over from other donors' samples.

V is TRBV28 and J is TRBJ2-7; D may correspond to TRBD1 or TRBD2 (5 bases each). The V and J ends lost 7 bases and 1 base respectively, with 11 bases between them. This CDR3 has 13 residues. Per germline, CDR1 MDHEN and CDR2 SYDVKM. CDR3 residues: CASNRGRSYEQYF. CDR3 nucleotides: TGTGCCAGCAACCGGGGACGGTCCTACGAGCAGTACTTC. Using reference TRBV28 and TRBJ2-7 for the parts outside the CDR3, the full variable domain is DVKVTQSSRYLVKRTGEKVFLECVQDMDHENMFWYRQDPGLGLRLIYFSYDVKMKEKGDIPEGYSVSREKKERFSLILESASTNQTSMYLCASNRGRSYEQYFGPGTRLTVT.

The chain has TRBV19 and TRBJ2-3; D is unclear. The germline CDR1 and CDR2 sequences are LNHDA and SQIVND (reference sequence). The V gene lost 1 base and the J gene lost 6 bases, with 14 bases spanning the gap. CDR3 length: 15 residues. The CDR3 coding sequence is TGTGCCAGTAGTATAGTCCCGAAGTTACCGGATACGCAGTATTTT. It is translated as CASSIVPKLPDTQYF.

This clonotype has a count of ten or more. The chain combines TRBV7-2 with TRBJ2-3; D call uncertain. From germline, CDR1 is SGHTA and CDR2 FQGNSA. Trimming pared 3 bases from V and 4 bases from J, leaving 11 bases between. This CDR3 comprises 14 residues. CDR3 bases: TGTGCCAGCAGCTTCCGGGTGCCGCCAGATACGCAGTATTTT. Translated: CASSFRVPPDTQYF.

The chain couples TRBV18 to TRBJ2-3; 9 positions match TRBD1. Germline CDR1 KGHSH, CDR2 LQKENI. V dropped 6 bases and J dropped 1; count of bases not matched to a gene: 8. This CDR3 spans 16 amino acids. This chain's CDR3 is CASSLGRQGGTDTQYF. Here the CDR3 DNA reads TGTGCCAGCTCGCTGGGGAGACAGGGGGGCACAGATACGCAGTATTTT.

This clonotype was found a few times. The V gene is TRBV5-1, the J gene TRBJ2-3, with D hard to call. The CDR3 runs to 15 residues. Per germline, CDR1 SGHRS and CDR2 YFSETQ. V lost 0 bases, J lost 5 bases, and 13 bases lay in between. This chain's CDR3 is CASSLGAASGDTQYF. DNA for the CDR3: TGCGCCAGCAGCTTGGGGGCAGCGTCGGGAGATACGCAGTATTTT.

This sequence joins TRBV20-1 and TRBJ2-3, with D possibly being TRBD2 (7 bases). The V gene lost 5 bases and the J gene lost 2 bases, with 17 bases spanning the gap. CDR3 length: 15 residues. Germline CDR1 is DFQATT and CDR2 is SNEGSKA (reference sequence). The CDR3: CSAQNPRGATDTQYF. DNA of the CDR3: TGCAGTGCTCAAAATCCCCGGGGGGCCACAGATACGCAGTATTTT.

This clonotype showed up many times. The chain links TRBV7-2 to TRBJ1-2; D may be TRBD1 (6 bases). The V and J ends lost 6 bases and 6 bases respectively, with 14 bases between them. Germline V gives CDR1 SGHTA, CDR2 FQGNSA. The length of the CDR3 is 13 residues. The CDR3 is CASRSTGLNGYTF. DNA for the CDR3: TGTGCCAGCAGGTCGACAGGCCTTAATGGCTACACCTTC.

V gene TRBV19 combines with J gene TRBJ2-5, with 8 bases lining up with TRBD2. The CDR3 sequence is 16 residues long. V dropped 3 bases and J dropped 5; count of bases not matched to a gene: 11. CDR1 is LNHDA, CDR2 SQIVND, per germline (reference sequence). The CDR3 is CASSIPFGSGDETQYF. CDR3 bases: TGTGCCAGTAGTATTCCCTTCGGTAGCGGGGATGAGACCCAGTACTTC.

This clonotype was seen ten or more times. This chain joins TRBV7-9 and TRBJ2-5; D is perhaps TRBD1 (5 bases). V lost 5 bases and J 4 bases, leaving 14 bases between the germline ends. CDR1 SEHNR and CDR2 FQNEAQ come from the germline V gene (reference sequence). The CDR3 has 14 residues. DNA of the CDR3: TGTGCCAGCAGCCCTTATCAGGGCCCAGAGACCCAGTACTTC. Its protein product is CASSPYQGPETQYF.

The table lists this clonotype with a few counts. This chain connects TRBV6-5 to TRBJ1-1; 9 bases are shared with TRBD1. The length of the CDR3 is 14 residues. CDR1 and CDR2 (germline): MNHEY, SVGAGI. Trimming took 2 bases from V and 7 from J; bases not matched to a gene: 5. For the CDR3, the DNA is TGTGCCAGCAGTTACGGGACAGGGAACTATGAAGCTTTCTTT. Translation: CASSYGTGNYEAFF.

This clonotype was seen just once. The chain joins TRBV18 to TRBJ1-1, with no clear D. Germline V lookup: CDR1 KGHSH, CDR2 LQKENI. This CDR3 region has 14 residues. With 0 bases removed from V and 5 bases from J, the gap between germline ends came to 10 bases. The CDR3 region has the DNA TGTGCCAGCTCACCACCAGCCAGGTTAACTGAAGCTTTCTTT. Protein sequence: CASSPPARLTEAFF.

The chain joins TRBV7-2 to TRBJ2-3, with 8 bases fitting TRBD1. The germline V gene encodes CDR1 SGHTA and CDR2 FQGNSA. J gave up 0 bases and V 5 bases, and 10 bases lay outside the gene matches. The CDR3 is 17 amino acids. In DNA, the CDR3 is TGTGCCAGCAGCCGACAGGGGAACCAACTTAGCACAGATACGCAGTATTTT. Translated, it gives CASSRQGNQLSTDTQYF.

This clonotype showed up many times. The chain couples TRBV12-3 or TRBV12-4 to TRBJ1-5; D perhaps matches TRBD1 (6 bases). The CDR3 sequence is 14 residues long. V lost 6 bases and J lost 3, with 12 bases in between. CDR3 in amino acids: CASRLPGANQPQHF. CDR3 nucleotides: TGTGCCAGCAGACTCCCGGGGGCCAATCAGCCCCAGCATTTT.

This clonotype was counted ten times or more. The chain joins TRBV28 to TRBJ2-1; TRBD2 is a possible D gene (6 bases). V lost 3 bases to trimming and J lost 3 bases, with 18 bases between them. CDR1 is MDHEN, CDR2 SYDVKM, per germline. The CDR3 consists of 17 residues. CDR3 amino acids: CASSFIGTGVDYNEQFF. As DNA, the CDR3 is TGTGCCAGCAGTTTTATCGGTACGGGAGTGGACTACAATGAGCAGTTCTTC.

This clonotype was counted many times. The V gene is TRBV24-1, the J gene TRBJ1-5; D possibly corresponds to TRBD1 (5 bases). The germline V and J ends were trimmed by 7 bases and 1 base, with 13 bases remaining between them. Per the germline V gene, CDR1 is KGHDR and CDR2 is SFDVKD. The CDR3 is made up of 15 amino acids. This chain's CDR3 is CATSEARGSNQPQHF. The CDR3 DNA follows: TGTGCCACCAGCGAAGCCCGGGGCAGCAATCAGCCCCAGCATTTT.